Sequencing of this T cell receptor beta chain was carried out in a study of regulatory T cells in long-lasting Graves disease. Findings of the study overall: Persistent disease samples used TRBV28, TRBJ1-2 and TRBJ2-5 preferentially.

Trimming cost V 2 bases and J 6 bases; bases outside gene matches: 13. Looked up from germline, CDR1 is SNHLY and CDR2 is FYNNEI. The CDR3 runs to 17 residues. For this clonotype: Its antigen remains unknown.

Time point here: newly diagnosed GD, antithyroid drugs for less than 3 months. Researchers made the TCR library from RNA that was extracted from PBMCs. Arm-PCR of CDR3 regions with iRepertoire HTBI primers generated TCR beta libraries. TCRdb reanalysed the multiplex PCR reads using MiXCR and keeps one entry per CDR3 protein. This sample yields 350,000 to 500,000 distinct CDR3 sequences, of which less than 15% are seen a single time; roughly a sixth belongs to the top ten. This sample was shared with a second study, whose subject was T cells in Graves' hyperthyroidism and ophthalmopathy. As that report states: Researchers barred patients who had uncontrolled infection, other autoimmune disease, pregnancy or lactation.

The V gene is TRBV2, the J gene TRBJ2-3; TRBD2 matches at 8 bases. The sample in question was peripheral blood mononuclear cells (PBMCs), obtained at new diagnosis, from a patient treated with antithyroid drugs. This TCR was sampled from a woman aged 45 to 65 with Graves disease. The CDR3 protein is CASSERLAGPVWDTQYF. For the CDR3, the DNA is TGTGCCAGCAGTGAAAGGCTAGCGGGCCCGGTGTGGGATACGCAGTATTTT.